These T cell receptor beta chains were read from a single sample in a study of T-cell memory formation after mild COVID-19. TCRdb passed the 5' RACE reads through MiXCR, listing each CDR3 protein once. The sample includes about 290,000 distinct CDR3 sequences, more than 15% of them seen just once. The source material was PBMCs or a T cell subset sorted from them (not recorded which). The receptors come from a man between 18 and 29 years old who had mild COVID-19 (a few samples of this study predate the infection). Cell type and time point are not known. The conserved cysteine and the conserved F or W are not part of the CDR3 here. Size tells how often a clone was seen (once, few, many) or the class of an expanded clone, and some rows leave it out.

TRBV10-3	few	AISDGDRGAEQY
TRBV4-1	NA	ASSQDPGTQETQY
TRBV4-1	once	ASSQGTPAGQAKNIQY
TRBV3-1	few	ASSHNSGYNEQF
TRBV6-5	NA	ASSLTSGQGATGELF
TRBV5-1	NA	ASSLGRVGEKLF
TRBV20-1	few	SARDRAGLDYGYT
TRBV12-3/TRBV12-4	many	ASSLIAGGTDTQY
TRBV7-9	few	ASSLRAGTSGGYNEQF
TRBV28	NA	AGSGTGSPLGANVLT
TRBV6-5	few	ASSSWGASYNSPLH
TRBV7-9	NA	ASSLDPEAF
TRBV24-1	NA	ATRGDGSTGANVLT
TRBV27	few	ASSPRTGGSVQPQH
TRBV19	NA	ASTDSGTRSQPQH
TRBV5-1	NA	ASSPQATNTEAF
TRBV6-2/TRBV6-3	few	ASSLTGTFEPQH
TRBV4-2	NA	ASSLGRGAGANVLT
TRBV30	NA	AWSRQGDSPLH
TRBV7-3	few	ASSLGDPGTEAF
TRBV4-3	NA	ASSQDLASGGWDTQY
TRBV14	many	ASSQGGQQETQY
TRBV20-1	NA	SARGGDRASSYNEQF
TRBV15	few	ATSTSTDTQY
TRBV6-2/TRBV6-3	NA	ASSYSGTGNSPLH
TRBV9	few	ASSVHPQAGATSTDTQY
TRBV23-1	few	ASSHPGSGTDTQY
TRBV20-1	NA	SASGDRGGEKLF
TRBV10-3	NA	AIRKTSGGAEEQY
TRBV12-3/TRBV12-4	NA	ASSFGGDQPQH
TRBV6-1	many	ASSESGQGAGGYT
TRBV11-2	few	ASRSAGATDTQY
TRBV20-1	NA	SARSGGAGETQY
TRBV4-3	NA	ASSQEGLATEAF
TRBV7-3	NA	ASSRGGVVPSSYNEQF
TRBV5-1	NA	ASSVGTGINQPQH
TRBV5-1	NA	ASSAAGEETQY
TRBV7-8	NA	ASSRDRGQYNEQF
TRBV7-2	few	ASSLVTGAANSPLH
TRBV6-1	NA	ASISRQGFGYT
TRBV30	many	AWSSPWTGGTGELF
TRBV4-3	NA	ASSQERVTEQF
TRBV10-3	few	AISAQGGNADTQY
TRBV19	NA	ASSKGRREEKLF
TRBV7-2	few	ASSQADNHNEQF
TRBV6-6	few	ASSYSRQGDEKLF
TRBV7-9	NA	ASSLVGVGETQY
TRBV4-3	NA	ASRPEVAGENYGYT
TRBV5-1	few	ASSGGTAGLEETQY
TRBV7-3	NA	ASSLFGSRTDTQY
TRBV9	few	ASSVLGRPRETQY
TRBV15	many	ATSRVFGEGNTIY
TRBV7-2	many	ASSLVYSGNNEQY
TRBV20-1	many	SAGGLGLNEQF
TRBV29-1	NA	SVVRVPNTEAF